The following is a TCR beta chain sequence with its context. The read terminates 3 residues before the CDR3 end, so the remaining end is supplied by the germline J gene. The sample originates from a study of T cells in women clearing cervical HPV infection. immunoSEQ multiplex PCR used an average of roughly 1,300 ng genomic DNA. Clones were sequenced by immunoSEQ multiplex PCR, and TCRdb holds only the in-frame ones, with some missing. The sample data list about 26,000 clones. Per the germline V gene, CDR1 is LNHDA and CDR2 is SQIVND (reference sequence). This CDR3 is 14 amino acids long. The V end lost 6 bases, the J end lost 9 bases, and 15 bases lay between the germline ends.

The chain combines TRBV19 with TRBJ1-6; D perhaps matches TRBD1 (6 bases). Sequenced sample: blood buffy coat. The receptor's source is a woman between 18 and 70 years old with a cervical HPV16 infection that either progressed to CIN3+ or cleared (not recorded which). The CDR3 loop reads CASSPEGESSPLHF. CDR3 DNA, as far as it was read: TGTGCCAGTAGCCCCGAGGGGGAGAGTTCACCC.